This T cell receptor (beta chain) was profiled in a study of T cells in Graves' hyperthyroidism and ophthalmopathy. This clonotype was seen repeatedly, ten times or more. Its antigen is undetermined. This CDR3 is 14 amino acids long. The V gene lost 3 bases and the J gene lost 1 base, with 11 bases spanning the gap. Germline CDR1 is SGHRS and CDR2 is YFSETQ. Study results and limitations: Among clonotypes expanded in thyroid above 0.001, most were also found in blood. Through a model of 13 V-J features, ophthalmopathy was separated from stable hyperthyroidism.

The investigators amplified TCR beta CDR3 regions from RNA transcripts. Using the HTBI primer set, a first-round RT-PCR was run on the TCR CDR3. TCRdb reprocessed the multiplex PCR reads via MiXCR and lists one record per CDR3 protein. The sample shows a few hundred thousand distinct CDR3 sequences, roughly 14% of them seen only once. The receptor comes from a woman aged 18-29 years with Graves' hyperthyroidism. The V gene is TRBV5-1, the J gene TRBJ2-7, with D possibly TRBD1 on 7 matching bases. The sample consisted of blood. The CDR3 is CASSWRDSSYEQYF. DNA of the CDR3: TGCGCCAGCAGCTGGAGGGACAGTTCCTACGAGCAGTACTTC.